This T cell receptor beta chain was recorded in a study of immune characterization of retroperitoneal liposarcoma. The CDR3 runs 15 residues. V dropped 3 bases and J dropped 4; count of bases not matched to a gene: 5. Each CDR3 protein is one row after TCRdb ran MiXCR on the PCR reads. Among around 2,000 distinct CDR3 sequences listed, under 35% were seen once. This clonotype is labeled as medium-sized. V gene TRBV12-3 or TRBV12-4 combines with J gene TRBJ1-2; 10 bases are a match to TRBD1. Sequencing input: tumor tissue. The sequence was collected from a female donor with retroperitoneal liposarcoma. The CDR3 loop reads CASSFSTGGSYGYTF. In DNA form, the CDR3 reads TGTGCCAGCAGTTTCTCGACAGGGGGCTCCTATGGCTACACCTTC.